A single sample gave rise to the 21 T cell receptor beta chains below, sequenced in a study of beta chain features in type 1 diabetes (dated by TCRdb to 2016 to 2018). Study-level results and caveats: In all four CD4+ subsets, TCRB CDR3 length was moderately but significantly shorter in type 1 diabetes patients.

These TCRs are of unknown antigen specificity. Library method: the immunoSEQ multiplex PCR assay. The entire amount of isolated RNA was reverse transcribed using the High Capacity cDNA Reverse Transcription Kit, so the sequenced TCRB transcripts were expressed ones. TCRdb holds this immuneACCESS table with in-frame rearrangements only. Some clones are missing; in checked studies, unresolved V genes explain under half, and the rest has no known cause. This sample holds roughly 160,000 clones; approximately 8% were observed only once. The top ten clonotypes cover approximately 0.87% of the sample. Sequencing was carried out using central memory CD4+ T cells from blood. These receptors were obtained from a woman in her thirties or forties with type 1 diabetes.

This clone was seen a handful of times. The genes are TRBV19 and TRBJ1-2; D uncertain. Trimming cost V 1 base and J 5 bases, with 8 bases left between them. CDR1 LNHDA and CDR2 SQIVND come from the germline V gene (reference sequence). This CDR3 is 13 amino acids long. The CDR3 spells CASSIGQEYGYTF. CDR3 coding DNA: TGTGCCAGTAGTATAGGCCAAGAGTATGGCTACACCTTC.

This sequence joins TRBV9 and TRBJ1-1; 9 bases agree with TRBD1. The CDR3 runs to 14 residues. V lost 4 bases and J lost 5; bases outside the gene matches: 6. Germline CDR1 is SGDLS and CDR2 is YYNGEE. Here the CDR3 DNA reads TGTGCCAGCAGCCTAGACAGGGGGAAAACTGAAGCTTTCTTT. Translated: CASSLDRGKTEAFF.

The rearrangement links TRBV19 to TRBJ1-4; TRBD1 might be the D (5 bases). The CDR3 spans 15 residues. The V and J ends lost 6 bases and 0 bases respectively, with 11 bases between them. Germline CDR1 LNHDA, CDR2 SQIVND (reference sequence). As DNA, the CDR3 is TGTGCCAGTAGACCTAGACAGACAACTAATGAAAAACTGTTTTTT. This translates into CASRPRQTTNEKLFF.

This clone was picked up a small number of times. This sequence joins TRBV6-1 and TRBJ1-1; no clear D gene. Trimming stripped 6 bases from V and 2 bases from J, with 10 bases between. Per the germline V gene, CDR1 is MNHNS and CDR2 is SASEGT. CDR3 length: 13 residues. CDR3: CASRLKSNTEAFF. The CDR3 region has the DNA TGTGCCAGCAGGTTGAAGAGTAACACTGAAGCTTTCTTT.

This clone was recorded at least ten times. This CDR3 is also generated by other DNA sequences in the sample. This rearrangement joins TRBV19 to TRBJ2-1, with no clear D. CDR3 length equals 13 residues. Germline V gives CDR1 LNHDA, CDR2 SQIVND (reference sequence). Trimming removed 4 bases at V and 4 bases at J, with 8 bases between. The CDR3 bases are TGTGCCAGTAGTACCCGCAGTTACAATGAGCAGTTCTTC. Encoded protein: CASSTRSYNEQFF.

The CDR3 coding sequence is TGTGCCAGCAGTTTGCAGAACTATGGCTACACCTTC. This sequence encodes CASSLQNYGYTF. V gene TRBV28 combines with J gene TRBJ1-2, with no clear D. The CDR3 extends over 12 amino acids. From germline, CDR1 is MDHEN and CDR2 SYDVKM. The V gene lost 3 bases and the J gene lost 2 bases, with 4 bases spanning the gap.

This chain connects TRBV30 to TRBJ1-5; maybe TRBD1 (5 bases). The germline V and J ends were trimmed by 3 bases and 2 bases, with 17 bases remaining between them. The CDR3 runs 16 residues. Germline V gives CDR1 GTSNPN, CDR2 SVGIG (reference sequence). The CDR3 here is CAWRPPGGLGNQPQHF. CDR3 DNA sequence: TGTGCCTGGAGGCCCCCCGGGGGTCTGGGCAATCAGCCCCAGCATTTT.

The rearrangement links TRBV27 to TRBJ1-1, with D tentatively TRBD1 (5 bases). This CDR3 is built from 17 residues. V shed 1 base and J shed 0 bases, with 15 bases lying between them. The V gene's germline CDR1 is MNHEY and CDR2 SMNVEV (reference sequence). CDR3 in amino acids: CASSLYGAGGVNTEAFF. The CDR3 region has the DNA TGTGCCAGCAGTTTATATGGGGCCGGGGGGGTGAACACTGAAGCTTTCTTT.

This sequence joins TRBV5-4 and TRBJ2-5; D uncertain. CDR3 length equals 12 residues. Trimming left V 5 bases short and J 9 bases short, with 14 bases between. Germline CDR1 and CDR2: SGHNT and YYREEE (reference sequence). CDR3 nucleotide sequence: TGTGCCAGCAGTCCCCAAGGCGCGGCCCAGTACTTC. Protein: CASSPQGAAQYF.

This clone has just one count. The chain is built from TRBV28 and TRBJ1-1; D not resolved. The V gene lost 3 bases and the J gene lost 1 base, with 9 bases spanning the gap. Germline CDR1 is MDHEN and CDR2 is SYDVKM. This CDR3 has 14 residues. CDR3 loop: CASSLPSTNTEAFF. The CDR3 DNA reads as TGTGCCAGCAGTTTGCCCAGTACGAACACTGAAGCTTTCTTT.

The chain combines TRBV9 with TRBJ1-6; TRBD1 aligns across 7 bases. V shed 6 bases, J shed 5 bases, and the junction held 8 bases outside the gene matches. Germline V gene data show CDR1 as SGDLS and CDR2 as YYNGEE. This CDR3 has 15 residues. This CDR3 reads CASNTGVSNNSPLHF. CDR3 DNA sequence: TGTGCCAGCAACACAGGGGTGTCTAATAATTCACCCCTCCACTTT.

There are a few counts of this clone. The chain couples TRBV5-5 to TRBJ1-1; D unclear. CDR3 size: 13 residues. From germline, CDR1 is SGHKS and CDR2 YYEKEE (reference sequence). V was clipped by 1 base and J by 3 bases, with 7 bases between them. The chain's CDR3 is CASSLSGDTEAFF. The CDR3 DNA is TGTGCCAGCAGCTTGTCCGGGGACACTGAAGCTTTCTTT.

This chain uses TRBV2 with TRBJ1-1, with 7 positions matching TRBD1. The CDR3 consists of 14 residues. V shed 7 bases and J 0 bases; nucleotides not matched to a gene: 5. Germline V gene data show CDR1 as SNHLY and CDR2 as FYNNEI. The CDR3 sequence is CASNTQGLNTEAFF. The CDR3 region has the DNA TGTGCCAGCAATACACAGGGGTTGAACACTGAAGCTTTCTTT.

The genes are TRBV18 and TRBJ1-1, with 7 bases matching TRBD1. Unmatched junction bases numbered 9, after V lost 6 bases and J lost 2 bases. Germline CDR1 is KGHSH and CDR2 is LQKENI. CDR3 length equals 15 residues. CDR3 in amino acids: CASSPRTGFNTEAFF. CDR3 nucleotides: TGTGCCAGCTCGCCAAGGACAGGATTTAACACTGAAGCTTTCTTT.

The table lists this clone with a few counts. The V call is TRBV5-1, the J call TRBJ2-5; 7 bases are shared with TRBD1. In germline, CDR1 is SGHRS, CDR2 YFSETQ. The CDR3 loop spans 15 amino acids. With 0 bases clipped from V and 5 bases from J, the junction kept 7 bases outside the gene matches. The CDR3 loop is CASSLDQGVGETQYF. The CDR3 DNA reads as TGCGCCAGCAGCTTGGATCAGGGGGTTGGTGAGACCCAGTACTTC.

This clone was seen more than once but under ten times. V gene TRBV7-9 combines with J gene TRBJ2-7; perhaps TRBD2 as D (5 bases). Germline CDR1 reads SEHNR; CDR2 reads FQNEAQ (reference sequence). V was shortened by 3 bases and J by 5 bases, with 11 bases between the two germline ends. The CDR3 sequence is 13 residues long. The CDR3 spells CASSFTGVNEQYF. As DNA, the CDR3 is TGTGCCAGCAGCTTCACCGGGGTTAACGAGCAGTACTTC.

This chain connects TRBV5-4 to TRBJ2-3; 7 bases agree with TRBD2. CDR1 and CDR2 from the germline V gene are SGHNT and YYREEE (reference sequence). The CDR3 is 14 amino acids. Trimming took 5 bases from V and 5 from J; bases not matched to a gene: 8. The CDR3 reads CASSLAGGKDTQYF. The CDR3 bases are TGTGCCAGCAGTTTAGCGGGCGGGAAAGATACGCAGTATTTT.

This clone was seen only a few times. The chain is built from TRBV10-3 and TRBJ1-2; D unresolved. The CDR3 totals 15 residues. Germline-derived CDR1 and CDR2 are ENHRY and SYGVKD. Between the trimmed V and J ends, which lost 3 bases and 4 bases, there was a span of 15 bases. As DNA, the CDR3 is TGTGCCATCAGTGAAAGCCCAGGCCGTATCTATGGCTACACCTTC. It encodes CAISESPGRIYGYTF.

This clone was detected only a few times. The V and J genes are TRBV5-1 and TRBJ1-1; D perhaps matches TRBD1 (5 bases). The CDR3 runs to 14 residues. V was trimmed by 4 bases and J by 4 bases, leaving 14 bases between them. Germline V gene lookup returns CDR1 SGHRS and CDR2 YFSETQ. The CDR3 region has the DNA TGCGCCAGCAGCCCGCCCGGGGGGAGCACTGAAGCTTTCTTT. Protein sequence: CASSPPGGSTEAFF.

This clone was detected only a few times. The chain joins TRBV14 to TRBJ1-1, with 7 bases aligning to TRBD1. V shed 4 bases, J shed 10 bases, and the junction held 9 bases outside the gene matches. The germline V gene has CDR1 SGHDN and CDR2 FVKESK. CDR3 length equals 13 residues. The CDR3 DNA sequence: TGTGCCAGCAGCCCAATTCGACAGGGTATAGCTTTCTTT. Amino acid sequence: CASSPIRQGIAFF.

This clone has at least ten counts. The chain has TRBV28 and TRBJ1-5; D perhaps matches TRBD1 (5 bases). The V end was cut by 6 bases, the J end by 4 bases, with 10 bases between. CDR1 is MDHEN, CDR2 SYDVKM, per germline. The CDR3 sequence is 13 residues long. CDR3 sequence: CASRRGRNQPQHF. CDR3 in DNA: TGTGCCAGCAGGCGGGGCAGAAATCAGCCCCAGCATTTT.